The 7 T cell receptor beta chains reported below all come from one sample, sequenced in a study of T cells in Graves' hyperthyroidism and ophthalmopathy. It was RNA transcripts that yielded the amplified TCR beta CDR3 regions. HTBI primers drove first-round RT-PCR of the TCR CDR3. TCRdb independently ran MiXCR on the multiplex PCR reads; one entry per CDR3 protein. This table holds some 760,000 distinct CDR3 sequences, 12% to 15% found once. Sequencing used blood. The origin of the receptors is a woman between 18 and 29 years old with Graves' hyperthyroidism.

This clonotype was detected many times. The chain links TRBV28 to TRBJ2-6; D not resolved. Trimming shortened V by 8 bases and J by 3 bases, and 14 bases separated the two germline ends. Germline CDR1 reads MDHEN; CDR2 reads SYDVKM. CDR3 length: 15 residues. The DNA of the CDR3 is TGTGCCAGCGGTAAAGCGAGTGGTGGGGCCAACGTCCTGACTTTC. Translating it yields CASGKASGGANVLTF.

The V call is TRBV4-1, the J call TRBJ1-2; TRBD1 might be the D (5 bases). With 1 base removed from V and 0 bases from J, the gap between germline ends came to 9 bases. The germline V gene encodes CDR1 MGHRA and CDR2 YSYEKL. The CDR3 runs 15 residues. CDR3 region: CASSQAGTANYGYTF. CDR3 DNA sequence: TGCGCCAGCAGCCAAGCCGGGACGGCTAACTATGGCTACACCTTC.

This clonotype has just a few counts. CDR3 protein: CSVAGGPGFSNEQFF. The CDR3 region has the DNA TGCAGCGTTGCAGGAGGTCCAGGGTTTTCCAATGAGCAGTTCTTC. The chain links TRBV29-1 to TRBJ2-1, with D perhaps TRBD1 or TRBD2 (5 bases each). Trimming stripped 4 bases from V and 6 bases from J, with 19 bases between. Germline V CDR1 and CDR2: SQVTM, ANQGSEA. CDR3 length: 15 amino acids.

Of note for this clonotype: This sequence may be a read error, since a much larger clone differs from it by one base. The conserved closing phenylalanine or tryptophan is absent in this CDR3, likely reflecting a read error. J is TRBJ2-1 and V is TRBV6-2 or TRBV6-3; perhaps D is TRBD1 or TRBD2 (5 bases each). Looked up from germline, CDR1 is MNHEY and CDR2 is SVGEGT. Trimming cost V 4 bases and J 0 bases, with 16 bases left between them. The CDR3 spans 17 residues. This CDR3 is CASSLLAGTGSYNEQFL. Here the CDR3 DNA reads TGTGCCAGCAGTTTGTTAGCCGGGACGGGCTCCTACAATGAGCAGTTCCTC.

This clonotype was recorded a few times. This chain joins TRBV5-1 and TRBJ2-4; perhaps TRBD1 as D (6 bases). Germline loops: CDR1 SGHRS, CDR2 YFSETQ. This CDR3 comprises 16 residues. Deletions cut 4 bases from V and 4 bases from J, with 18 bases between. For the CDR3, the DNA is TGCGCCAGCAGCCCAACTCCGGGACAAATTAAAAACATTCAGTACTTC. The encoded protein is CASSPTPGQIKNIQYF.

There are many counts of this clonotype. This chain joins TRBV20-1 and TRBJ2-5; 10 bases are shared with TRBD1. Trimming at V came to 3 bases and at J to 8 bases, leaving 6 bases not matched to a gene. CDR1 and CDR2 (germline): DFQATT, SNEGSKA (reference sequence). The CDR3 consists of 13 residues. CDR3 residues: CSARRGTGVTQYF. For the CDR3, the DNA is TGCAGTGCTAGGAGAGGGACAGGGGTAACCCAGTACTTC.

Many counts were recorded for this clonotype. The CDR3 bases are TGCAGTGCCGAACCCGGACTAGGTAGCACAGATACGCAGTATTTT. As protein: CSAEPGLGSTDTQYF. The rearrangement joins TRBV20-1 to TRBJ2-3; 7 bases are a match to TRBD2. Germline lookup yields CDR1 DFQATT and CDR2 SNEGSKA (reference sequence). V gave up 6 bases and J gave up 0 bases; unmatched junction bases: 9. The CDR3 extends over 15 amino acids.